This T cell receptor (beta chain) stems from a study of post-analysis software for immune sequencing data. Overall study findings and caveats: In multiple sclerosis, normalized Chao1 diversity was significantly below that of controls.

This clonotype appeared a few times. Antigen: not known. TCR beta libraries were prepared from cDNA with unique molecular identifiers. Roughly 500,000 cDNA molecules were obtained per 1 to 10 million input T cells. TCRdb re-called the PCR reads with MiXCR, one entry per CDR3 protein. The sample lists around 770,000 distinct CDR3 sequences, just over 45% occurring once. The receptor was isolated from a girl aged 10 to 17 with multiple sclerosis. Sequencing used blood.

This chain's CDR3 is CSARPAIAYNEQFF. CDR3 DNA: TGCAGTGCTAGGCCCGCAATTGCCTACAATGAGCAGTTCTTC. The chain links TRBV20-1 to TRBJ2-1; D ambiguous. V was clipped by 3 bases and J by 2 bases, with 11 bases between them. This CDR3 has 14 amino acids. Germline assignment: CDR1 DFQATT and CDR2 SNEGSKA (reference sequence).